The 25 T cell receptor beta chains below were found in one sample sequenced in a study of blood T cell repertoires in COVID-19. TCRdb's copy holds only in-frame clones and misses some; the assay was immunoSEQ multiplex PCR. Of 250,000 to 300,000 clones in the sample, around 90% were seen once. The sequenced sample consisted of peripheral blood. These receptors all stem from a woman under 40 with acute or convalescent COVID-19.

The V call is TRBV5-1, the J call TRBJ1-1; D is unclear. In germline, CDR1 is SGHRS, CDR2 YFSETQ. The length of the CDR3 is 14 residues. Between the trimmed V and J ends, which lost 0 bases and 0 bases, there was a span of 6 bases. This CDR3 reads CASSLGQMNTEAFF. The DNA of the CDR3 is TGCGCCAGCAGCTTGGGACAAATGAACACTGAAGCTTTCTTT.

The CDR3 bases are TGTGCCAGCTCACGAAGGGGCAAGAAAGATACGCAGTATTTT. Translating it yields CASSRRGKKDTQYF. The chain links TRBV18 to TRBJ2-3; a possible D gene is TRBD1 (5 bases). Trimming took off 4 bases at V and 5 bases at J, with 13 bases between the two ends. The CDR3 contains 14 residues. In germline, CDR1 is KGHSH, CDR2 LQKENI.

The chain carries TRBV6-5 and TRBJ1-2; possible D gene TRBD1, 6 bases. The CDR3 is 13 residues long. From germline, CDR1 is MNHEY and CDR2 SVGAGI. V was shortened by 4 bases and J by 8 bases, with 14 bases between the two germline ends. CDR3 sequence (DNA): TGTGCCAGCAGTTCCCGGACAGTCGGCGGCTACACCTTC. It yields the protein CASSSRTVGGYTF.

This clone was detected many times. The gene calls are TRBV4-1 and TRBJ1-5, with 10 bases matching TRBD1. The CDR3 is made up of 18 amino acids. Germline V gives CDR1 MGHRA, CDR2 YSYEKL. V lost 0 bases, J lost 5 bases, and 10 bases stayed unmatched. The CDR3 spells CASSQEGTGATADQPQHF. The CDR3 DNA reads TGCGCCAGCAGCCAAGAGGGGACAGGGGCCACCGCCGATCAGCCCCAGCATTTT.

The chain joins TRBV18 to TRBJ2-7; 8 bases fit TRBD1. Germline CDR1 is KGHSH and CDR2 is LQKENI. This CDR3 is 13 amino acids long. V shed 5 bases, J shed 5 bases, and the junction held 5 bases outside the gene matches. The CDR3 protein is CASSKKQGDEQYF. CDR3 sequence (DNA): TGTGCCAGCTCAAAAAAACAGGGGGACGAGCAGTACTTC.

The gene calls are TRBV5-6 and TRBJ2-1, with TRBD2 identical over 9 bases. V was pared by 4 bases and J by 4 bases, with 6 bases of the junction left unmatched. The germline V gene encodes CDR1 SGHDT and CDR2 YYEEEE. The CDR3 contains 15 residues. CDR3 nucleotide sequence: TGTGCCAGCAGCCGGCTGCGGGAGGGGTACAATGAGCAGTTCTTC. It translates to CASSRLREGYNEQFF.

The gene calls are TRBV21-1 and TRBJ1-3; TRBD1 reflects the table's D call only, with no check against the DNA. TRBV21-1 is a pseudogene. The CDR3 has 15 amino acids. Written as DNA, the CDR3 is TGTGCCAGCAGCCCCCCCCGGGACAGGGACAACACCATATATTTT. Protein sequence: CASSPPRDRDNTIYF.

The table lists this clone with a few counts. The CDR3 spells CSASPTPRAYEQYF. In DNA, the CDR3 is TGCAGTGCTAGTCCCACACCCCGTGCCTACGAGCAGTACTTC. This chain uses TRBV20-1 with TRBJ2-7; D is unresolved. The CDR3 runs 14 residues. In germline, CDR1 is DFQATT, CDR2 SNEGSKA (reference sequence). The germline V and J ends were trimmed by 3 bases and 2 bases, with 14 bases remaining between them.

The chain uses TRBV18 and TRBJ1-5, with D unclear. The CDR3 consists of 13 residues. V was shortened by 3 bases and J by 7 bases, with 10 bases between the two germline ends. Germline V gene lookup returns CDR1 KGHSH and CDR2 LQKENI. The CDR3 sequence is CASSPREGQPQHF. CDR3 DNA sequence: TGTGCCAGCTCACCCCGGGAGGGACAGCCCCAGCATTTT.

The chain has TRBV9 and TRBJ2-3, with a possible D match to TRBD1 (6 bases). There are 12 residues in the CDR3. The germline CDR1 and CDR2 sequences are SGDLS and YYNGEE. V was clipped by 4 bases and J by 10 bases, with 13 bases between them. The CDR3 region has the DNA TGTGCCAGCAGCCACCCCAGGGGATCGCAGTATTTT. Translating gives CASSHPRGSQYF.

This clone has only one observation. This chain links TRBV3-1 (or the pseudogene TRBV3-2) with TRBJ1-3; 8 bases are shared with TRBD1. From germline, CDR1 is LGHDT and CDR2 YNNKEL (reference sequence). The ends lost 4 bases at V and 3 bases at J; junction bases unmatched: 5. The CDR3 extends over 15 amino acids. In DNA, the CDR3 is TGTGCCAGCAGCCCCAGGACAGGGTTTGGAAACACCATATATTTT. Protein sequence: CASSPRTGFGNTIYF.

Points on this clone: Different DNA sequences within this sample yield the same CDR3. The chain has TRBV9 and TRBJ2-7, with a possible D match to TRBD2 (6 bases). CDR3 length: 14 amino acids. Looked up from germline, CDR1 is SGDLS and CDR2 is YYNGEE. V was shortened by 0 bases and J by 2 bases, with 9 bases between the two germline ends. The CDR3 is CASSVGPGAYEQYF. Written as DNA, the CDR3 is TGTGCCAGCAGCGTAGGGCCGGGGGCCTACGAGCAGTACTTC.

V is TRBV4-1 and J is TRBJ2-2; TRBD2 might be the D (5 bases). V lost 1 base to trimming and J lost 4 bases, with 22 bases between them. Germline values: CDR1 MGHRA, CDR2 YSYEKL. This CDR3 is built from 19 residues. The CDR3 here is CASSQVRMKAREITGELFF. CDR3 DNA sequence: TGCGCCAGCAGCCAAGTTCGGATGAAAGCGAGGGAAATCACCGGGGAGCTGTTTTTT.

The CDR3 DNA reads TGTGCCAGCAGCCCGACAGGTCTTCCGATGGGCGAACCCTACGAGCAGTACTTC. Translated: CASSPTGLPMGEPYEQYF. The genes are TRBV6-2 or TRBV6-3 and TRBJ2-7, with a weak D call TRBD1 (6 bases). The V gene's germline CDR1 is MNHEY and CDR2 SVGEGT. V dropped 6 bases and J dropped 2 bases, with 26 bases sitting between them. CDR3 length: 18 amino acids.

The rearrangement uses TRBV6-6 and TRBJ2-3, with D possibly TRBD2 on 5 matching bases. The CDR3 extends over 12 amino acids. V was pared by 3 bases and J by 8 bases, with 9 bases between. CDR1 is MNHNY, CDR2 SVGAGI, per germline (reference sequence). CDR3 region: CASSYTAGTQYF. In DNA form, the CDR3 reads TGTGCCAGCAGTTATACGGCGGGTACGCAGTATTTT.

The CDR3 protein is CASSLRDSLSYEQYF. DNA for the CDR3: TGCGCCAGCAGCCTCCGGGACAGCCTCTCCTACGAGCAGTACTTC. The V call is TRBV5-1, the J call TRBJ2-7, with 7 nucleotides matching TRBD1. Trimming removed 4 bases from V and 0 bases from J; junction bases left unmatched: 7. Germline assignment: CDR1 SGHRS and CDR2 YFSETQ. The CDR3 totals 15 residues.

The table lists this clone with a count of one. This rearrangement joins TRBV7-2 to TRBJ2-7; 14 bases fit TRBD2. The ends lost 3 bases at V and 2 bases at J; junction bases unmatched: 12. Germline CDR1 is SGHTA and CDR2 is FQGNSA. The CDR3 loop spans 19 amino acids. CDR3 in amino acids: CASSLVRGLAGGPTYEQYF. The CDR3 coding sequence is TGTGCCAGCAGCTTGGTCAGAGGACTAGCGGGAGGACCCACCTACGAGCAGTACTTC.

This clone has a single count. The rearrangement uses TRBV3-1 (or the pseudogene TRBV3-2) and TRBJ2-7; possibly TRBD1 for D (6 bases). This CDR3 is 15 amino acids long. Between the trimmed V and J ends, which lost 1 base and 2 bases, there was a span of 12 bases. Germline V CDR1 and CDR2: LGHDT, YNNKEL (reference sequence). The CDR3 protein is CASSQVAGTPYEQYF. The DNA of the CDR3 is TGTGCCAGCAGCCAAGTAGCCGGGACACCCTACGAGCAGTACTTC.

The chain links TRBV18 to TRBJ1-2; 7 bases align to TRBD1. The V gene's germline CDR1 is KGHSH and CDR2 LQKENI. CDR3 length equals 12 residues. Germline trimming cut 4 bases from V and 6 bases from J; bases unmatched to any gene: 2. The CDR3 protein is CASSLQGNGYTF. Written as DNA, the CDR3 is TGTGCCAGCTCACTACAGGGGAATGGCTACACCTTC.

The CDR3 reads CASSPSYGEQFF. CDR3 bases: TGTGCCAGCTCACCTTCCTACGGTGAGCAGTTCTTC. The chain combines TRBV18 with TRBJ2-1, with D hard to call. The germline V gene has CDR1 KGHSH and CDR2 LQKENI. The CDR3 runs to 12 residues. V was cut by 3 bases and J by 9 bases, with 9 bases left in between.

The rearrangement joins TRBV5-1 to TRBJ2-1; D might be TRBD2 (8 bases). The CDR3 runs 14 residues. Trimming cost V 3 bases and J 12 bases, with 19 bases left between them. Looked up from germline, CDR1 is SGHRS and CDR2 is YFSETQ. Here the CDR3 reads CASSSEGAGTRQFF. In DNA, the CDR3 is TGCGCCAGCAGCTCCGAGGGGGCCGGGACTAGGCAGTTCTTC. Variable domain in full (rest from reference TRBV5-1 and TRBJ2-1): KAGVTQTPRYLIKTRGQQVTLSCSPISGHRSVSWYQQTPGQGLQFLFEYFSETQRNKGNFPGRFSGRQFSNSRSEMNVSTLELGDSALYLCASSSEGAGTRQFFGPGTRLTVL.

The chain links TRBV15 to TRBJ1-3; D is perhaps TRBD1 (5 bases). CDR1 and CDR2 (germline): LNHNV, YYDKDF (reference sequence). Trimming stripped 5 bases from V and 0 bases from J, with 8 bases between. CDR3 length equals 14 residues. The CDR3 reads CATSWGDSGNTIYF. The CDR3 DNA reads as TGTGCCACCAGCTGGGGGGACTCTGGAAACACCATATATTTT.

The chain recombines TRBV29-1 with TRBJ1-2; 7 bases match TRBD1. In germline, CDR1 is SQVTM, CDR2 ANQGSEA. This CDR3 contains 15 residues. Germline trimming cut 4 bases from V and 5 bases from J; bases unmatched to any gene: 13. The CDR3 DNA follows: TGCAGCGTTGGGACAGGCGGTGTAGAACCGTATGGCTACACCTTC. Residues: CSVGTGGVEPYGYTF.

The chain carries TRBV7-9 and TRBJ2-1, with 7 bases that match TRBD1. Per the germline V gene, CDR1 is SEHNR and CDR2 is FQNEAQ (reference sequence). The CDR3 contains 16 residues. With V trimmed by 6 bases and J by 4 bases, 12 bases remained unmatched. As DNA, the CDR3 is TGTGCCAGCAGTTCCGCCACAGGGGTCCCTTACAATGAGCAGTTCTTC. This encodes CASSSATGVPYNEQFF.

The rearrangement uses TRBV23-1 and TRBJ1-5; TRBD1 aligns across 8 bases. TRBV23-1 is designated an ORF whose function remains uncertain. The junction had 10 bases not matched to a gene; V was cut back by 3 bases and J by 6 bases. The CDR3 consists of 16 residues. CDR3 in amino acids: CASSHRGPRSSQPQHF. In DNA form, the CDR3 reads TGCGCCAGCAGTCACAGGGGGCCTCGGTCGAGTCAGCCCCAGCATTTT.